The rows below give T cell receptor beta chains drawn from one sample of a study of response to subunit inactivated influenza vaccine. TCRdb analysed the RT-PCR reads with MiXCR anew, one entry per CDR3 protein. The table shows about 540,000 distinct CDR3 sequences, with roughly 25% occurring only once. The same data also contributed to another study, on T cells expressing NK-cell markers.

The source was CD4+ T cells sorted from PBMCs, collected about 13 days after vaccination. Receptors were obtained from a man aged 50 to 60 who received an inactivated influenza vaccine. Each CDR3 is given with its conserved first and last residue. D genes are given only for firm matches. Size tells how often a clone was seen (once, few, many) or the class of an expanded clone, and some rows leave it out.

size,V,J,D,DNA,CDR3
NA,TRBV3-1,TRBJ1-4,NA,TGTGCCAGCAGCCAAGTCGGCAGGGGACTTGAAAAACTGTTTTTT,CASSQVGRGLEKLFF
NA,TRBV5-1,TRBJ2-7,NA,TGCGCCAGCAGCCTTAACTCACAGGCCTACGAGCAGTACTTC,CASSLNSQAYEQYF
few,TRBV28,TRBJ2-4,NA,TGTGCCAGCAGTTCCGCAGGGCGCCTCATAGCCAAAAACATTCAGTACTTC,CASSSAGRLIAKNIQYF
few,TRBV10-3,TRBJ2-2,NA,TGTGCCATCAGCGGGCCTGGGGGAACCTCGAACACCGGGGAGCTGTTTTTT,CAISGPGGTSNTGELFF
few,TRBV14,TRBJ2-2,TRBD2,TGTGCCAGCAGCCAAGGACTAGCGGGAGGGCCTAACTCCGGGGAGCTGTTTTTT,CASSQGLAGGPNSGELFF
few,TRBV20-1,TRBJ2-5,NA,TGCAGTGCTAGAGATCAGGGAACGGGAGAGACCCAGTACTTC,CSARDQGTGETQYF
NA,TRBV12-3/TRBV12-4,TRBJ1-6,TRBD1,TGTGCCAGCAGTCTACAGACAGGGAATAATTCACCCCTCCACTTT,CASSLQTGNNSPLHF
few,TRBV19,TRBJ1-5,NA,TGTGCCAGTAGTTCACGGACAATGAATCAGCCCCAGCATTTT,CASSSRTMNQPQHF
few,TRBV2,TRBJ1-2,TRBD1,TGTGCCAGCAGTGAGCTACAGGGGCGAGGGGGCTACACCTTC,CASSELQGRGGYTF
few,TRBV11-2,TRBJ1-6,NA,NA,CASSFGPGLRGNNSPLHF
NA,TRBV6-2/TRBV6-3,TRBJ2-7,NA,TGTGCCAGCAGTTACTCGATAGCGGTCGGGGGTCACGAGCAGTACTTC,CASSYSIAVGGHEQYF
NA,TRBV25-1,TRBJ2-1,TRBD2,TGTGCCAGCAGTGAATTGACTAGCGGGGGGTACAATGAGCAGTTCTTC,CASSELTSGGYNEQFF
NA,TRBV20-1,TRBJ2-4,TRBD2,TGCAGCCCTAGAGGGGGGACTAGCTCCCTAAACATTCAGTACTTC,CSPRGGTSSLNIQYF
NA,TRBV30,TRBJ2-5,NA,TGTGCCTGGAGTGTAAACACCCGGGAGACCCAGTACTTC,CAWSVNTRETQYF
once,TRBV10-3,TRBJ2-7,TRBD1,TGTGCCATCCGCACAGAGAGACAGGGTTCCTACGAGCAGTACTTC,CAIRTERQGSYEQYF
few,TRBV4-3,TRBJ1-2,TRBD1,TGCGCCAGCAGCGCTCCGGGACAGCGATTTTATGGCTACACCTTC,CASSAPGQRFYGYTF
NA,TRBV25-1,TRBJ2-2,NA,TGTGCCAGCAGCCCAGGGTCGGCGAACACCGGGGAGCTGTTTTTT,CASSPGSANTGELFF
few,TRBV5-1,TRBJ1-6,NA,TGCGCCAGCAGCCAGGACTGGAGCTCCTATAATTCACCCCTCCACTTT,CASSQDWSSYNSPLHF
NA,TRBV12-3/TRBV12-4,TRBJ2-5,NA,TGTGCCAGCAGTTCCCGGACTGTTCGGCGGAAGACCCAGTACTTC,CASSSRTVRRKTQYF
many,TRBV7-9,TRBJ1-5,NA,TGTGCCAGCAGCTCACAGGGAGGCAATCAGCCCCAGCATTTT,CASSSQGGNQPQHF
few,TRBV20-1,TRBJ2-1,NA,TGCAGTGCTAGGGGGGCCCCGGCAACCTACAATGAGCAGTTCTTC,CSARGAPATYNEQFF
NA,TRBV7-2,TRBJ2-1,NA,TGTGCCAGCAGCGCCCTACAGGACGGTGGGTACAATGAGCAGTTCTTC,CASSALQDGGYNEQFF
NA,TRBV20-1,TRBJ2-2,NA,TGCAGTGCAATGGACACGAGTAACACCGGGGAGCTGTTTTTT,CSAMDTSNTGELFF
few,TRBV4-2,TRBJ2-2,NA,TGTGCCAGCAGCCAAGTAGGACGGGATAACGGGGAGCTGTTTTTT,CASSQVGRDNGELFF
NA,TRBV5-1,TRBJ2-3,TRBD1,TGCGCCAGCAGCCTAAGGACAGGGGGCACAGATACGCAGTATTTT,CASSLRTGGTDTQYF
NA,TRBV5-1,TRBJ2-5,TRBD1,TGCGCCAGCAGCTTGCAGACAGGGACGGAGACCCAGTACTTC,CASSLQTGTETQYF
NA,TRBV7-2,TRBJ2-5,NA,TGTGCCAGCAGCTTAGTCTCCCGGGAAGAGACCCAGTACTTC,CASSLVSREETQYF
NA,TRBV24-1,TRBJ2-7,NA,TGTGCCACCAGCGATAGAAGCCGGGACGAGCAGTACTTC,CATSDRSRDEQYF
NA,TRBV6-5,TRBJ1-1,NA,TGTGCCAGCAGTTATCGGACGCCCCTGAACACTGAAGCTTTCTTT,CASSYRTPLNTEAFF
few,TRBV20-1,TRBJ1-1,TRBD1,TGCAGTGCTTCACCTTTCCAGGACAGGGGCACCGGGAACACTGAAGCTTTCTTT,CSASPFQDRGTGNTEAFF
NA,TRBV18,TRBJ2-3,TRBD1,TGTGCCAGCTCACCGAGCTACGGGACAGCTAGCACAGATACGCAGTATTTT,CASSPSYGTASTDTQYF
NA,TRBV18,TRBJ2-1,TRBD1,TGTGCCAGCTCAGCTACAGGGGGTGAGGACTACAATGAGCAGTTCTTC,CASSATGGEDYNEQFF
many,TRBV6-1,TRBJ1-6,NA,TGTGCCAGCAGAACAGGGATTAGCTCCTATAATTCACCCCTCCACTTT,CASRTGISSYNSPLHF
NA,TRBV20-1,TRBJ1-1,NA,TGCAGTGCGTTCCCCCCCACGGGGGTGCCTGAAGCTTTCTTT,CSAFPPTGVPEAFF
few,TRBV20-1,TRBJ1-3,TRBD1,TGCAGTGCCCAGGGGGACCCCTCCACTGGAAACACCATATATTTT,CSAQGDPSTGNTIYF
few,TRBV19,TRBJ2-5,TRBD1,TGTGCCAGTAGTATGGGTCAGGGCCCAGGGGGGACCCAGTACTTC,CASSMGQGPGGTQYF
NA,TRBV7-6,TRBJ2-2,TRBD2,TGTGCCAGCAGGGGGGAGCGGGAGGATCGTACCGGGGAGCTGTTTTTT,CASRGEREDRTGELFF
NA,TRBV10-3,TRBJ2-2,TRBD1,TGTGCCATCAGTGGAGGGGGACAGGTAGTCACCGGGGAGCTGTTTTTT,CAISGGGQVVTGELFF
few,TRBV27,TRBJ2-1,TRBD1,TGTGCCAGCAGTTTAAGCTCGACAGGGGGCGCTTACAATGAGCAGTTCTTC,CASSLSSTGGAYNEQFF
NA,TRBV15,TRBJ1-4,NA,TGTGCCACCAGCAGAGATTCCGAGATTAATGAAAAACTGTTTTTT,CATSRDSEINEKLFF
NA,TRBV28,TRBJ2-6,NA,TGTGCCAGCAGTACAAGACAGTTTGGGGCCAACGTCCTGACTTTC,CASSTRQFGANVLTF
NA,TRBV20-1,TRBJ2-7,NA,TGCAGTGCTAGATTTGGCGGCGAGCAGTACTTC,CSARFGGEQYF
few,TRBV15,TRBJ2-2,TRBD2,TGTGCCACCAGCACAGGGACTAGCGGTATCACCGGGGAGCTGTTTTTT,CATSTGTSGITGELFF
few,TRBV7-2,TRBJ2-1,TRBD2,TGTGCCAGCAGCTCGACCGGGACTAGGGGGGGGGATGAGCAGTTCTTC,CASSSTGTRGGDEQFF
few,TRBV7-2,TRBJ2-3,NA,TGTGCCAGCAGCTTCCAGGGATTCGGGGCAGATACGCAGTATTTT,CASSFQGFGADTQYF
NA,TRBV12-3/TRBV12-4,TRBJ1-5,NA,TGTGCCAGCAGTTTAAGTCTGTCGAGCAATCAGCCCCAGCATTTT,CASSLSLSSNQPQHF
NA,TRBV5-6,TRBJ2-7,TRBD1,TGTGCCAGCAGCTTGTCGAGGGCACAGGGGATCCACGAGCAGTACTTC,CASSLSRAQGIHEQYF
few,TRBV7-2,TRBJ2-3,NA,TGTGCCAGCAGCTTAGCGACCACAGATACGCAGTATTTT,CASSLATTDTQYF
few,TRBV15,TRBJ2-1,TRBD2,TGTGCCACCAGCAGAGGGAAAGCGGGAGGGGTTAATGAGCAGTTCTTC,CATSRGKAGGVNEQFF
NA,TRBV6-2/TRBV6-3,TRBJ2-7,TRBD2,TGTGCCAGCAAGCCGGGACTAGCGGACGAGCAGTACTTC,CASKPGLADEQYF
few,TRBV12-1,TRBJ2-1,NA,TGTGCCAGCAGAACCCGGGACCTTCCGTCCTACAATGAGCAGTTCTTC,CASRTRDLPSYNEQFF
NA,TRBV4-2,TRBJ1-1,NA,TGTGCCAGCAGCCAAGTTAGACACAACTTGAACACTGAAGCTTTCTTT,CASSQVRHNLNTEAFF
many,TRBV19,TRBJ1-2,NA,TGTGCCAGTAGCCCGCAGGGGTTTTATGGCTACACCTTC,CASSPQGFYGYTF
NA,TRBV20-1,TRBJ1-1,NA,TGCAGTGCCTATGGGGGGACCGGCACTGAAGCTTTCTTT,CSAYGGTGTEAFF
NA,TRBV20-1,TRBJ2-1,TRBD2,TGCAGTGCTAGACAGCCCGGGACTAGCAGGGTCAATGAGCAGTTCTTC,CSARQPGTSRVNEQFF
NA,TRBV20-1,TRBJ1-2,NA,TGCAGTGCTAGACCGGGAAACTATGGCTACACCTTC,CSARPGNYGYTF
few,TRBV7-2,TRBJ1-5,NA,TGTGCCAGCAGCCCCGGGGGGTTAGGTAGCAATCAGCCCCAGCATTTT,CASSPGGLGSNQPQHF